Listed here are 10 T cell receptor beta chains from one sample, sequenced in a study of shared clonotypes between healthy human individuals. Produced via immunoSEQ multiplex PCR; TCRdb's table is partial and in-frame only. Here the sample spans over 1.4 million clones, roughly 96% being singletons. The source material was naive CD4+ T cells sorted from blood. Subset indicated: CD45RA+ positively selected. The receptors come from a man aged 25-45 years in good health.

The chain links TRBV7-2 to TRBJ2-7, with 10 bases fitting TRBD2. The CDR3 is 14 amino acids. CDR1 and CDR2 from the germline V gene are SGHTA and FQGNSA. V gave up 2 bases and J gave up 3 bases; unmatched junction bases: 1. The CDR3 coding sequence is TGTGCCAGCAGCTTACTAGCGGGAGTCTACGAGCAGTACTTC. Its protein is CASSLLAGVYEQYF.

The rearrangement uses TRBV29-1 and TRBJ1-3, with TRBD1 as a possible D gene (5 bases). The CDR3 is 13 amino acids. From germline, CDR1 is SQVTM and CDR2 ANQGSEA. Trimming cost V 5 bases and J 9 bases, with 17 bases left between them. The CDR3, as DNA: TGCAGCGTTCTCTGGGGGTTATTTGGCACCATATATTTT. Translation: CSVLWGLFGTIYF.

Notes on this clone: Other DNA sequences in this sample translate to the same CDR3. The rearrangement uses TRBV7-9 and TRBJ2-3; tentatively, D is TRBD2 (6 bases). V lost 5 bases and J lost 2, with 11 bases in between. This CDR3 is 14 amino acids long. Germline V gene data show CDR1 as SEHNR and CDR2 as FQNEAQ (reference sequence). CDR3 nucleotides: TGTGCCAGCAGCCCGGGCGGGGCCACAGATACGCAGTATTTT. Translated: CASSPGGATDTQYF.

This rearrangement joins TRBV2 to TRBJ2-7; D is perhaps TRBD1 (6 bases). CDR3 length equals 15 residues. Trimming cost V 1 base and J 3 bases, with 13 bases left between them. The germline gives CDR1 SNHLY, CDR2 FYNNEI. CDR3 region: CASSEDVGAFYEQYF. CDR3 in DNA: TGTGCCAGCAGTGAAGATGTGGGGGCATTCTACGAGCAGTACTTC.

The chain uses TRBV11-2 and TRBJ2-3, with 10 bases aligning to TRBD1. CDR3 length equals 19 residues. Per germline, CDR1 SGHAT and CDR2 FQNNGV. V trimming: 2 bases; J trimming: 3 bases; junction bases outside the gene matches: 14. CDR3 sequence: CASSLRGAGDRGWTDTQYF. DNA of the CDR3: TGTGCCAGCAGCTTACGCGGGGCCGGGGACAGGGGATGGACAGATACGCAGTATTTT.

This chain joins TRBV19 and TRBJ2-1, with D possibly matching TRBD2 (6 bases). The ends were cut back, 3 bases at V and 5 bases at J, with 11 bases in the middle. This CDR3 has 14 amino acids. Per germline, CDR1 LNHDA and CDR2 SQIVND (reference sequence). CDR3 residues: CASSIGGRNNEQFF. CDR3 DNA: TGTGCCAGTAGTATTGGAGGGCGGAACAATGAGCAGTTCTTC.

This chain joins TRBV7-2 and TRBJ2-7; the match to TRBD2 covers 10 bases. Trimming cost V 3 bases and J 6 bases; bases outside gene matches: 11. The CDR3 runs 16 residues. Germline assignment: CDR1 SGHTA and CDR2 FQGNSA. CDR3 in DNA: TGTGCCAGCAGCTTGACGCCAGCGGGAGGGCCTATCGAGCAGTACTTC. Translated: CASSLTPAGGPIEQYF.

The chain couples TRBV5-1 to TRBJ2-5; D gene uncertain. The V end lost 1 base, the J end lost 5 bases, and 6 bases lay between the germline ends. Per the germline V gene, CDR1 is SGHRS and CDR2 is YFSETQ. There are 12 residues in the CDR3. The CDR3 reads CASSLSWETQYF. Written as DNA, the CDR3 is TGCGCCAGCAGCTTGAGTTGGGAGACCCAGTACTTC.

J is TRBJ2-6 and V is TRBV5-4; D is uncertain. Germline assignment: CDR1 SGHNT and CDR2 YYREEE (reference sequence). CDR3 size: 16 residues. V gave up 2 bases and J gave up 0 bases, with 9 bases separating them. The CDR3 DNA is TGTGCCAGCAGCTTCCCCCCCTCCTCTGGGGCCAACGTCCTGACTTTC. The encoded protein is CASSFPPSSGANVLTF.

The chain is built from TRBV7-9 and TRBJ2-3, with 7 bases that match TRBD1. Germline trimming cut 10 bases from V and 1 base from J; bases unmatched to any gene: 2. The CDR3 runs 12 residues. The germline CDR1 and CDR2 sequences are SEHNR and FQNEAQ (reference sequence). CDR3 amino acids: CATTGGTDTQYF. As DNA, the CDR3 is TGTGCCACCACAGGGGGCACAGATACGCAGTATTTT.